The entry that follows covers one T cell receptor beta chain sequence. Treatment described: some 20 received Ad26.COV2.S at low or high dose, single or two shots; 5 received placebo; per-sample allocation not given. The study sampled participants on day 63 after the first vaccine or placebo injection. These data come from a study of Ad26.COV2.S vaccination and SARS-CoV-2 variants. Trimming removed 2 bases from V and 3 bases from J; junction bases left unmatched: 6. The CDR3 extends over 16 amino acids. Germline CDR1 MNHEY, CDR2 SVGEGT. Sequencing was performed with immunoSEQ multiplex PCR; in TCRdb, only in-frame clones are kept and a portion is missing. The table records some 240,000 clones, roughly 85% of them present only once.

The chain carries TRBV6-2 or TRBV6-3 and TRBJ1-5, with 8 positions matching TRBD1. Sequencing was performed on peripheral blood, taken in a trial of Ad26.COV2.S vaccine versus placebo. This TCR was sampled from a person between 18 and 60 years old who received the Ad26.COV2.S COVID-19 vaccine or a placebo. The CDR3 bases are TGTGCCAGCAGTTACGGACCGACAGGGGCCAATCAGCCCCAGCATTTT. Amino acids: CASSYGPTGANQPQHF.